Listed below are T cell receptor beta chains from one sample, sequenced in a study of T-cell memory formation after mild COVID-19. Each CDR3 protein is one row after TCRdb ran MiXCR on the 5' RACE reads. This repertoire shows about 430,000 distinct CDR3 sequences, roughly 18% found once; its top ten account for roughly 21%. Sequenced: PBMCs or a T cell subset sorted from them (not recorded which). The receptors derive from a man aged 18-30 years who had mild COVID-19 (a few samples of this study predate the infection). Cell type and time point are not known. Each CDR3 is given without its conserved first and last residue.

V gene	J gene	CDR3 protein
TRBV7-8	TRBJ1-3	ASSPQGAAGNTIY
TRBV6-2/TRBV6-3	TRBJ2-3	ASSYPSMTGGTQY
TRBV2	TRBJ1-5	ASSVVGQPQH
TRBV27	TRBJ2-3	ASSSSGGAEDTQY
TRBV20-1	TRBJ2-5	SAHRGLETQY
TRBV12-3/TRBV12-4	TRBJ1-1	ASSFYSMNTEAF
TRBV3-1	TRBJ2-2	ASSQFGLAGITGELF
TRBV4-1	TRBJ1-3	ASSQRTISGNTIY
TRBV7-2	TRBJ2-7	ASSPTSGVDVYEQY
TRBV5-1	TRBJ2-3	ASSATQGPMTDTQY
TRBV9	TRBJ2-5	ASSIRQGRGETQY
TRBV5-5	TRBJ2-3	ASSLSRIVSDTQY
TRBV5-1	TRBJ2-1	ASSLPHRVWEQF
TRBV5-1	TRBJ2-7	ASSLLRGTSSYEQY
TRBV11-2	TRBJ2-1	ASSRGAVNEQF
TRBV20-1	TRBJ2-5	SARGYSKQETQY
TRBV5-1	TRBJ1-1	ASSLGTGKLIEAF
TRBV28	TRBJ2-5	ASSRTGWTTQY
TRBV7-8	TRBJ2-7	ASSYQDGRSYEQY
TRBV11-2	TRBJ1-2	ASRTGIINGYT
TRBV3-1	TRBJ2-7	ASSQGTGTSYEQY
TRBV6-5	TRBJ1-1	ASSSRVIAEAF
TRBV7-3	TRBJ2-7	ARRLRGPEQY
TRBV6-1	TRBJ2-3	ASSEGSGGAIDTQY
TRBV5-1	TRBJ2-5	ASSLGTREETQY
TRBV7-9	TRBJ2-1	ASSLVGVSSYNEQF
TRBV12-3/TRBV12-4	TRBJ2-5	ASSLTRGETQY
TRBV12-5	TRBJ2-5	ASAPTGTLETQY
TRBV14	TRBJ2-1	ASSYFSGGSNEQF
TRBV27	TRBJ1-6	ASSTGVGYNSPLH
TRBV6-2/TRBV6-3	TRBJ2-2	AIQRTDRDTGELF
TRBV9	TRBJ2-3	ASSVQGGTDTQY
TRBV4-1	TRBJ1-2	ASSQRGQGAAYGYT
TRBV15	TRBJ1-5	ATSVRSLPQH
TRBV29-1	TRBJ2-1	SAEFRDNEQF
TRBV19	TRBJ1-1	ASSEGAEAF
TRBV6-2/TRBV6-3	TRBJ2-1	ASSGSGPYNEQF
TRBV7-2	TRBJ1-5	ASSSTRGGLQH
TRBV2	TRBJ1-4	ASSGGIPGSIMF
TRBV4-1	TRBJ1-1	ASSRETTRLNTEAF
TRBV12-3/TRBV12-4	TRBJ2-1	ASSLEGGVYNEQF